These 7 T cell receptor beta chains were sequenced from one sample in a study of T cell clones after liver transplantation. The assay was immunoSEQ multiplex PCR, and TCRdb's table has in-frame clones only and misses some. This table has some 59,000 clones, 70% to 75% appearing once. Source: CD4+ T cells from blood, taken at the 22-month timepoint. The receptor source for this set is a human patient who received a liver transplant. Some T cells here may be from the graft donor.

This rearrangement joins TRBV13 to TRBJ1-6; 7 bases line up with TRBD1. The CDR3 extends over 16 amino acids. Germline lookup yields CDR1 PRHDT and CDR2 FYEKMQ (reference sequence). V shed 5 bases, J shed 6 bases, and the junction held 10 bases outside the gene matches. CDR3 DNA sequence: TGTGCCAGCAGCGGTTCGACAGGGAGTGTTAATTCACCCCTCCACTTT. Residues: CASSGSTGSVNSPLHF.

The rearrangement links TRBV9 to TRBJ1-1, with 8 nucleotides matching TRBD1. J lost 2 bases, V lost 5 bases, and 5 bases had no gene match. The CDR3 runs 14 residues. Germline V lookup: CDR1 SGDLS, CDR2 YYNGEE. The CDR3 DNA is TGTGCCAGCAGTCTCCAGGGGGCTAACACTGAAGCTTTCTTT. This gives the protein CASSLQGANTEAFF.

The V call is TRBV7-9, the J call TRBJ2-7; D uncertain. The CDR3 extends over 14 amino acids. V lost 3 bases to trimming and J lost 6 bases, with 15 bases between them. Germline V gives CDR1 SEHNR, CDR2 FQNEAQ (reference sequence). Here the CDR3 reads CASSFNEGMSEQYF. In DNA form, the CDR3 reads TGTGCCAGCAGCTTTAACGAAGGGATGAGCGAGCAGTACTTC.

The chain combines TRBV7-9 with TRBJ2-1; 7 bases align to TRBD2. J gave up 10 bases and V 4 bases, and 16 bases lay outside the gene matches. The length of the CDR3 is 16 residues. The V gene's germline CDR1 is SEHNR and CDR2 FQNEAQ (reference sequence). CDR3 DNA sequence: TGTGCCAGCAGCTCAGGTTTGGGGGGGGGAGCCCTGGAGCAGTTCTTC. Amino acid sequence: CASSSGLGGGALEQFF.

The chain uses TRBV20-1 and TRBJ1-1, with unresolved D. V was cut by 6 bases and J by 5 bases, with 10 bases left in between. The CDR3 totals 11 residues. Germline V CDR1 and CDR2: DFQATT, SNEGSKA (reference sequence). CDR3 in amino acids: CSARIGTEAFF. The CDR3 region has the DNA TGCAGTGCGCGGATCGGAACTGAAGCTTTCTTT.

The CDR3 spells CASSPRGGRPTGANVLTF. The DNA for the CDR3 is TGTGCCAGCAGCCCCCGCGGGGGGCGCCCAACTGGGGCCAACGTCCTGACTTTC. The chain employs TRBV9 and TRBJ2-6, with 8 nucleotides matching TRBD2. The CDR3 loop spans 18 amino acids. The junction had 11 bases not matched to a gene; V was cut back by 4 bases and J by 2 bases. Germline V gene lookup returns CDR1 SGDLS and CDR2 YYNGEE.

CDR3 region: CASSRTGGTGELFF. DNA of the CDR3: TGTGCCAGCAGTAGGACAGGGGGTACCGGGGAGCTGTTTTTT. The chain recombines TRBV25-1 with TRBJ2-2; 10 bases fit TRBD1. Germline V CDR1 and CDR2: MGHDK, SYGVNS. Trimming at V came to 5 bases and at J to 5 bases, leaving 2 bases not matched to a gene. The CDR3 length is 14 residues. The complete variable domain, with remaining parts taken from reference TRBV25-1 and TRBJ2-2, reads EADIYQTPRYLVIGTGKKITLECSQTMGHDKMYWYQQDPGMELHLIHYSYGVNSTEKGDLSSESTVSRIRTEHFPLTLESARPSHTSQYLCASSRTGGTGELFFGEGSRLTVL.